These 30 T cell receptor beta chains were sequenced from one sample in a study of patients with pleural tuberculosis. TCRdb re-analysed the reads in MiXCR, keeping a single row per CDR3 protein. The sample carries approximately 53,000 distinct CDR3 sequences, 7.3% recorded once. These receptors were taken from a human donor with pleural tuberculosis.

The chain employs TRBV11-1 and TRBJ2-5; perhaps TRBD1 as D (5 bases). The CDR3 spans 14 residues. Germline V CDR1 and CDR2: SGHAT, FQDESV (reference sequence). V was shortened by 5 bases and J by 1 base, with 11 bases between the two germline ends. The CDR3 DNA sequence: TGTGCCAGCAGCCTCCGACAGACCCAAGAGACCCAGTACTTC. It translates to CASSLRQTQETQYF. Drawing the rest from reference TRBV11-1 and TRBJ2-5, the complete variable domain is EAEVAQSPRYKITEKSQAVAFWCDPISGHATLYWYRQILGQGPELLVQFQDESVVDDSQLPKDRFSAERLKGVDSTLKIQPAELGDSAMYLCASSLRQTQETQYFGPGTRLLVL.

This clonotype came up many times. The rearrangement uses TRBV29-1 and TRBJ2-5; 7 nucleotides align to TRBD1. Trimming took 7 bases from V and 4 from J; bases not matched to a gene: 9. This CDR3 is built from 13 residues. Germline V gene data show CDR1 as SQVTM and CDR2 as ANQGSEA. The CDR3 nucleotides are TGCAGCGGACGGGACAGCATAGCAGAGACCCAGTACTTC. It yields the protein CSGRDSIAETQYF.

This clonotype was seen ten or more times. V and J are TRBV25-1 and TRBJ2-2, with D unresolved. CDR3 length: 13 amino acids. The germline CDR1 and CDR2 sequences are MGHDK and SYGVNS. V was pared by 4 bases and J by 1 base, with 4 bases between. CDR3 nucleotide sequence: TGTGCCAGCAGTGTCCGGAACACCGGGGAGCTGTTTTTT. This translates into CASSVRNTGELFF. Filled out from reference TRBV25-1 and TRBJ2-2, the complete variable domain reads EADIYQTPRYLVIGTGKKITLECSQTMGHDKMYWYQQDPGMELHLIHYSYGVNSTEKGDLSSESTVSRIRTEHFPLTLESARPSHTSQYLCASSVRNTGELFFGEGSRLTVL.

Ten or more counts support this clonotype. V is TRBV11-1 and J is TRBJ2-3, with D unresolved. CDR3 length: 15 residues. V was clipped by 0 bases and J by 4 bases, with 11 bases between them. CDR1 and CDR2 (germline): SGHAT, FQDESV (reference sequence). CDR3 coding DNA: TGTGCCAGCAGCTTAGCCGGAGTGGTTGCAGATACGCAGTATTTT. This sequence encodes CASSLAGVVADTQYF.

This clonotype was picked up a small number of times. This chain joins TRBV5-1 and TRBJ2-7, with a weak D call TRBD1 (6 bases). Trimming shortened V by 0 bases and J by 6 bases, and 13 bases separated the two germline ends. Germline CDR1 reads SGHRS; CDR2 reads YFSETQ. CDR3 length: 14 residues. In DNA, the CDR3 is TGCGCCAGCAGCTTGGAATTTACAGGGAGCGAGCAGTACTTC. Translation: CASSLEFTGSEQYF.

V usage is TRBV11-2 and J usage is TRBJ2-5; 7 bases line up with TRBD1. With 4 bases clipped from V and 5 bases from J, the junction kept 10 bases outside the gene matches. The germline V gene encodes CDR1 SGHAT and CDR2 FQNNGV. CDR3 length: 15 residues. CDR3 amino acids: CASSYRTGGSETQYF. The CDR3 nucleotides are TGTGCCAGCAGCTACCGGACAGGCGGGTCGGAGACCCAGTACTTC.

This clonotype was detected only a few times. J is TRBJ2-4 and V is TRBV20-1; D could derive from TRBD1 or TRBD2 (6 bases each). The CDR3 is 14 amino acids. V dropped 6 bases and J dropped 0 bases, with 12 bases sitting between them. From germline, CDR1 is DFQATT and CDR2 SNEGSKA (reference sequence). CDR3 residues: CSARGGLAKNIQYF. DNA for the CDR3: TGCAGTGCCAGGGGAGGATTAGCCAAAAACATTCAGTACTTC.

This clonotype has a count of ten or more. The rearrangement uses TRBV14 and TRBJ1-5; D not resolved. The ends were cut back, 6 bases at V and 4 bases at J, with 10 bases in the middle. CDR1 and CDR2 from the germline V gene are SGHDN and FVKESK. This CDR3 region has 13 residues. The CDR3 here is CASRLRSNQPQHF. Written as DNA, the CDR3 is TGTGCCAGCAGGCTCAGAAGTAATCAGCCCCAGCATTTT.

This clonotype was seen many times. V gene TRBV6-2 or TRBV6-3 combines with J gene TRBJ2-1, with D uncertain. V was pared by 2 bases and J by 0 bases, with 8 bases between. The CDR3 loop spans 15 amino acids. CDR1 and CDR2 (germline): MNHEY, SVGEGT. Written as DNA, the CDR3 is TGTGCCAGCAGTTACGTCAAGAGCTCCTACAATGAGCAGTTCTTC. Amino acid sequence: CASSYVKSSYNEQFF.

This clonotype was seen ten or more times. The rearrangement links TRBV12-3 or TRBV12-4 to TRBJ1-2; D is unclear. The CDR3 is 11 residues long. Trimming stripped 6 bases from V and 9 bases from J, with 11 bases between. This CDR3 reads CASRGKFRYTF. The CDR3 bases are TGTGCCAGCAGGGGCAAGTTCCGCTACACCTTC.

This clonotype was detected ten times or more. This chain joins TRBV6-4 and TRBJ1-6; D perhaps matches TRBD1 (6 bases). Germline V gene sequence: CDR1 MRHNA, CDR2 SNTAGT. V lost 2 bases, J lost 7 bases, and 6 bases lay in between. This CDR3 spans 13 amino acids. The CDR3 bases are TGTGCCAGCAGTGACAGGGGGAATTCACCCCTCCACTTT. Protein product: CASSDRGNSPLHF.

This clonotype was found many times. The chain joins TRBV6-2 or TRBV6-3 to TRBJ2-7; D is undetermined. CDR1 MNHEY and CDR2 SVGEGT come from the germline V gene. The CDR3 is 11 residues long. V dropped 6 bases and J dropped 5 bases, with 8 bases sitting between them. CDR3 in amino acids: CASSLGNEQYF. The CDR3 DNA is TGTGCCAGCAGCCTGGGTAACGAGCAGTACTTC.

This clonotype was recorded at least ten times. The CDR3 spells CSVLGRANTEAFF. CDR3 in DNA: TGCAGCGTTTTGGGACGGGCGAACACTGAAGCTTTCTTT. V usage is TRBV29-1 and J usage is TRBJ1-1; D is possibly TRBD1 (5 bases). From germline, CDR1 is SQVTM and CDR2 ANQGSEA. V gave up 5 bases and J gave up 1 base, with 11 bases separating them. This CDR3 has 13 residues.

This clonotype showed up many times. This chain's CDR3 is CASSLKKWTEAFF. The DNA of the CDR3 is TGTGCCAGCAGCTTAAAAAAGTGGACTGAAGCTTTCTTT. J is TRBJ1-1 and V is TRBV11-1; no reliable D call. This CDR3 is built from 13 residues. The germline V gene has CDR1 SGHAT and CDR2 FQDESV (reference sequence). The V gene lost 2 bases and the J gene lost 5 bases, with 9 bases spanning the gap.

This clonotype has a count of ten or more. This chain connects TRBV29-1 to TRBJ2-1; tentatively, D is TRBD2 (5 bases). V was cut by 4 bases and J by 7 bases, with 11 bases left in between. The CDR3 spans 12 residues. Per germline, CDR1 SQVTM and CDR2 ANQGSEA. Here the CDR3 reads CSVAVSGNEQFF. The CDR3 region has the DNA TGCAGCGTTGCGGTTTCGGGAAATGAGCAGTTCTTC.

The CDR3, as DNA: TGTGCCAGCAGCTTTAGGCTAGCGTCTAATGAGCAGTTCTTC. Its translation is CASSFRLASNEQFF. The rearrangement joins TRBV5-4 to TRBJ2-1, with D maybe TRBD2 (6 bases). This CDR3 is 14 amino acids long. The V gene's germline CDR1 is SGHNT and CDR2 YYREEE (reference sequence). Trimming removed 2 bases at V and 7 bases at J, with 13 bases between. The full variable domain, with the rest looked up from reference TRBV5-4 and TRBJ2-1, is ETGVTQSPTHLIKTRGQQVTLRCSSQSGHNTVSWYQQALGQGPQFIFQYYREEENGRGNFPPRFSGLQFPNYSSELNVNALELDDSALYLCASSFRLASNEQFFGPGTRLTVL.

This clonotype was seen at least ten times. This chain uses TRBV19 with TRBJ2-3; 8 nucleotides line up with TRBD2. The CDR3 runs to 13 residues. Germline trimming cut 6 bases from V and 1 base from J; bases unmatched to any gene: 0. Germline loops: CDR1 LNHDA, CDR2 SQIVND (reference sequence). CDR3 sequence: CASSGRGTDTQYF. CDR3 nucleotide sequence: TGTGCCAGTAGCGGGAGGGGCACAGATACGCAGTATTTT.

There are many counts of this clonotype. The rearrangement joins TRBV20-1 to TRBJ2-1, with 8 bases lining up with TRBD1. The CDR3 is 16 residues long. V shed 3 bases, J shed 3 bases, and the junction held 10 bases outside the gene matches. The germline CDR1 and CDR2 sequences are DFQATT and SNEGSKA (reference sequence). CDR3 residues: CSASYSDGTGYNEQFF. CDR3 sequence (DNA): TGCAGTGCTAGTTATTCCGACGGGACAGGCTACAATGAGCAGTTCTTC.

There are many counts of this clonotype. The chain has TRBV18 and TRBJ2-5; D is ambiguous. The CDR3 spans 11 residues. Trimming shortened V by 8 bases and J by 3 bases, and 7 bases separated the two germline ends. In germline, CDR1 is KGHSH, CDR2 LQKENI. CDR3: CASSPEETQYF. The CDR3 nucleotides read TGTGCCAGCAGCCCTGAAGAGACCCAGTACTTC. Supplemented by reference TRBV18 and TRBJ2-5, the full variable domain reads NAGVMQNPRHLVRRRGQEARLRCSPMKGHSHVYWYRQLPEEGLKFMVYLQKENIIDESGMPKERFSAEFPKEGPSILRIQQVVRGDSAAYFCASSPEETQYFGPGTRLLVL.

This clonotype was observed many times. This rearrangement joins TRBV5-4 to TRBJ2-1; D perhaps matches TRBD1 (6 bases). V was trimmed by 2 bases and J by 11 bases, leaving 17 bases between them. The germline CDR1 and CDR2 sequences are SGHNT and YYREEE (reference sequence). The CDR3 contains 14 residues. CDR3 coding DNA: TGTGCCAGCAGCTTACAAGGAGTACAGGGAAAGCAGTTCTTC. It translates to CASSLQGVQGKQFF.

This clonotype showed up just a few times. The CDR3 sequence: CASSLKGQGDYGYTF. In DNA form, the CDR3 reads TGCGCCAGCAGCCTAAAGGGACAGGGCGACTATGGCTACACCTTC. This chain uses TRBV5-1 with TRBJ1-2; 9 nucleotides match TRBD1. This CDR3 has 15 amino acids. CDR1 is SGHRS and CDR2 is YFSETQ in the germline V gene. V lost 4 bases, J lost 3 bases, and 7 bases stayed unmatched.

This rearrangement joins TRBV11-2 to TRBJ1-1; unclear D gene. The germline V and J ends were trimmed by 0 bases and 2 bases, with 16 bases remaining between them. CDR1 SGHAT and CDR2 FQNNGV come from the germline V gene. CDR3 size: 17 residues. The CDR3 spells CASSLDPLTRTNTEAFF. The CDR3 DNA is TGTGCCAGCAGCTTAGACCCGTTGACAAGAACAAACACTGAAGCTTTCTTT.

This clonotype has ten or more counts. This sequence joins TRBV28 and TRBJ1-2; possibly TRBD1 for D (6 bases). Trimming took 3 bases from V and 6 from J, leaving 14 bases between them. CDR1 is MDHEN, CDR2 SYDVKM, per germline. The CDR3 has 14 residues. The CDR3 spells CASSFRQGTDGYTF. DNA of the CDR3: TGTGCCAGCAGTTTCCGCCAGGGGACGGATGGCTACACCTTC.

This chain links TRBV5-1 with TRBJ2-7; TRBD2 might be the D (6 bases). Per germline, CDR1 SGHRS and CDR2 YFSETQ. The V end lost 6 bases, the J end lost 0 bases, and 10 bases lay between the germline ends. CDR3 length equals 13 residues. CDR3 in amino acids: CASTGVVSYEQYF. The CDR3 DNA follows: TGCGCCAGCACGGGGGTAGTCTCCTACGAGCAGTACTTC.

This clonotype has at least ten counts. J is TRBJ2-2 and V is TRBV20-1, with TRBD1 identical over 8 bases. The CDR3 contains 16 residues. CDR1 and CDR2 from the germline V gene are DFQATT and SNEGSKA (reference sequence). Losses at the gene ends were 2 bases for V and 4 bases for J; bases not matched to a gene: 9. CDR3 nucleotides: TGCAGTGCTAGATCCTCCGGACAGGGAGGCACCGGGGAGCTGTTTTTT. Amino acids: CSARSSGQGGTGELFF.

This clonotype was seen at least ten times. The chain combines TRBV20-1 with TRBJ2-1; possible D gene TRBD2, 6 bases. The CDR3 contains 15 residues. V lost 3 bases to trimming and J lost 0 bases, with 12 bases between them. CDR1 and CDR2 (germline): DFQATT, SNEGSKA (reference sequence). DNA of the CDR3: TGCAGTGCTAGGGGGAGGCCCAGCTCCTACAATGAGCAGTTCTTC. Translated, it gives CSARGRPSSYNEQFF.

This sequence joins TRBV2 and TRBJ2-1; TRBD2 might be the D (6 bases). This CDR3 contains 16 residues. Between the trimmed V and J ends, which lost 4 bases and 4 bases, there was a span of 17 bases. Germline V CDR1 and CDR2: SNHLY, FYNNEI. Here the CDR3 DNA reads TGTGCCAGCAGTGGCGATGGGCGACGGGGGTACAATGAGCAGTTCTTC. Protein: CASSGDGRRGYNEQFF. Full variable domain (remainder filled in from reference TRBV2 and TRBJ2-1): EPEVTQTPSHQVTQMGQEVILRCVPISNHLYFYWYRQILGQKVEFLVSFYNNEISEKSEIFDDQFSVERPDGSNFTLKIRSTKLEDSAMYFCASSGDGRRGYNEQFFGPGTRLTVL.

This clonotype was picked up many times. The V call is TRBV2, the J call TRBJ1-1; D might be TRBD1 (6 bases). CDR3 length: 15 amino acids. Germline CDR1 reads SNHLY; CDR2 reads FYNNEI. Trimming took off 4 bases at V and 1 base at J, with 13 bases between the two ends. In DNA form, the CDR3 reads TGTGCCAGCAGTGGCGAGGGGGATGGGAACACTGAAGCTTTCTTT. Amino acid sequence: CASSGEGDGNTEAFF.

The CDR3 here is CASSSPLAEETQYF. CDR3 sequence (DNA): TGTGCCAGCAGCTCGCCCTTAGCGGAAGAGACCCAGTACTTC. This chain links TRBV11-1 with TRBJ2-5, with a possible D match to TRBD2 (6 bases). Germline V gives CDR1 SGHAT, CDR2 FQDESV (reference sequence). Trimming stripped 4 bases from V and 3 bases from J, with 12 bases between. The CDR3 loop spans 14 amino acids. The variable domain in full, completed from reference TRBV11-1 and TRBJ2-5, reads EAEVAQSPRYKITEKSQAVAFWCDPISGHATLYWYRQILGQGPELLVQFQDESVVDDSQLPKDRFSAERLKGVDSTLKIQPAELGDSAMYLCASSSPLAEETQYFGPGTRLLVL.

This clonotype was seen many times. The V call is TRBV20-1, the J call TRBJ2-1; 15 nucleotides align to TRBD2. Germline values: CDR1 DFQATT, CDR2 SNEGSKA (reference sequence). The CDR3 consists of 16 residues. The trim removed 1 base at V and 8 bases at J, leaving 6 bases unmatched. CDR3 sequence: CSARAGLAGGVDEQFF. The CDR3 DNA is TGCAGTGCTAGAGCAGGACTAGCGGGAGGGGTCGATGAGCAGTTCTTC.